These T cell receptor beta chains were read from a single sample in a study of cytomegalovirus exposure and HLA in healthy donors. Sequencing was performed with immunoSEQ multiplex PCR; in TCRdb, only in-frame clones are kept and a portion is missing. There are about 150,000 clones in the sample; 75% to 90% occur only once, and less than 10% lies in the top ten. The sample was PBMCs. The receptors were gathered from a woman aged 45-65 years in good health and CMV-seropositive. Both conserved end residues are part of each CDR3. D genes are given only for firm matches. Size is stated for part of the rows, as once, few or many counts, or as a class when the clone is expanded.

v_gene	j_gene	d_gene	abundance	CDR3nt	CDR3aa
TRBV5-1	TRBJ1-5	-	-	TGCGCCAGCAGCTTGACAGGGACAAATCAGCCCCAGCATTTT	CASSLTGTNQPQHF
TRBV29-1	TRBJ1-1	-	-	TGCAGCGTTGCCGGGGAAGGCACTGAAGCTTTCTTT	CSVAGEGTEAFF
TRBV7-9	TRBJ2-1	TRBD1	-	TGTGCCAGCAGCTTAGAGGGGGCCCAAGTCTTC	CASSLEGAQVF
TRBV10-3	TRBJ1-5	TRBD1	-	TGTGCCATAGGGGGACAGGGTCTTGAGAATCAGCCCCAGCATTTT	CAIGGQGLENQPQHF
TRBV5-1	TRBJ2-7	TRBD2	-	TGCGCCAGCAGCTTGGCCCCGGGACTAGCGGGGAGTGAGCAGTACTTC	CASSLAPGLAGSEQYF
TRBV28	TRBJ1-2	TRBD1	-	TGTGCCAGCAGTTTGACAGGGGGTAACTATGGCTACACCTTC	CASSLTGGNYGYTF
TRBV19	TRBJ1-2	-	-	TGTGCCAGTAGTATGATGCGGGGGCTTGGGGGCTACACCTTC	CASSMMRGLGGYTF
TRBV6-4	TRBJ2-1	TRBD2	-	TGTGCCAGCAGTGACTCCCGGGGGGGCCTTACGAATGAGCAGTTCTTC	CASSDSRGGLTNEQFF
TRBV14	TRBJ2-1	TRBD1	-	TGTGCCAGCAGCCGGACAGGGTTAAGCTCCTACAATGAGCAGTTCTTC	CASSRTGLSSYNEQFF
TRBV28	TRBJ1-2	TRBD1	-	TGTGCCAGCAGTTCATCATCCCAGGACAGGGTAGTCTATGGCTACACCTTC	CASSSSSQDRVVYGYTF
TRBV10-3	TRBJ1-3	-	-	TGTGCCATCAGTGACAGGCTCTCTGGAAACACCATATATTTT	CAISDRLSGNTIYF
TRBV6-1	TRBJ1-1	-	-	TGTGCCAGCAGTGAAGATTTAAGGAGCCCTGAAGCTTTCTTT	CASSEDLRSPEAFF
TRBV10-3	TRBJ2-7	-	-	TGTGCCATAGGGGTAGCTGTCTCGTACGAGCAGTACTTC	CAIGVAVSYEQYF
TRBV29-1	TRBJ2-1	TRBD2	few	TGCAGCGGGGGGGGACTAGTCGGTGAGCAGTTCTTC	CSGGGLVGEQFF
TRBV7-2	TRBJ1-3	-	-	TGTGCCAGCAGCTTAGCGGCCAGGGGAAACACCATATATTTT	CASSLAARGNTIYF
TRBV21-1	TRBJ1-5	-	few	TGTGCCAGCAGCAAGGCCGGGACACCTTGGAATCAGCCCCAGCATTTT	CASSKAGTPWNQPQHF
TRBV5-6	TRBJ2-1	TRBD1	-	TGTGCCGGGGGGACAGGGGGCGACTACAATGAGCAGTTCTTC	CAGGTGGDYNEQFF
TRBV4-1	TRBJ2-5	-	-	TGCGCCAGCAGCCAAGACCCAGGGTACCAAGAGACCCAGTACTTC	CASSQDPGYQETQYF
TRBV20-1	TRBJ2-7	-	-	TGCAGTGCTAGAGATGGTGTTGAGGCCTACTTC	CSARDGVEAYF
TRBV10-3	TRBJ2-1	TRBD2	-	TGTGCCATCAGTGCGAAGGGGGCTCTAGCGGGAGGGCCTACCATCGATGAGCAGTTCTTC	CAISAKGALAGGPTIDEQFF
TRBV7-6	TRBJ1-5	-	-	TGTGCCAGCAGCTTGCGGCAGTTTGGAGGGCCCCAGCATTTT	CASSLRQFGGPQHF
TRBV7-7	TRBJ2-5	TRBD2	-	TGTGCTAGCAGCTTAGCCGGGACTAGCGGGCAAGAGACCCAGTACTTC	CASSLAGTSGQETQYF
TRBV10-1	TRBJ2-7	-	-	TGCGCCAGCAGTGAGTCCCGTTATCCCAGACACGGAAGCTACGAGCAGTACTTC	CASSESRYPRHGSYEQYF
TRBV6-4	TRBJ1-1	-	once	TGTGCCAGCAGTGTGGAGTCCACCACTGAAGCTTTCTTT	CASSVESTTEAFF
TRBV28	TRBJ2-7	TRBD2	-	TGTGCCAGCAGTTTCAAGGCGGGAGGGCCCAAATACGAGCAGTACTTC	CASSFKAGGPKYEQYF
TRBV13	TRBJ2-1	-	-	TGTGCCAGCAGCTTAGCGGGGAATGAGCAGTTCTTC	CASSLAGNEQFF
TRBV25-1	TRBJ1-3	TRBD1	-	TGTGCCAGCAGTGGTTACAGGGGGCGCGGGGACACCATATATTTT	CASSGYRGRGDTIYF
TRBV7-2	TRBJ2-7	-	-	TGTGCCAGCAGCGTCACCTACGAGCAGTACTTC	CASSVTYEQYF
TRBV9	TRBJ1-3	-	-	TGTGCCAGCAGCGTAACTATAGGGGAAGGTGGAAACACCATATATTTT	CASSVTIGEGGNTIYF
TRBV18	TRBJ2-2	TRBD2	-	TGTGCCAGCTCACCGGGACTAGCGGGAGATCCGACCGGGGAGCTGTTTTTT	CASSPGLAGDPTGELFF
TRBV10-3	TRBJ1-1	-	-	TGTGCCATCAGTGATGGGGGGGCCACTGAAGCTTTCTTT	CAISDGGATEAFF
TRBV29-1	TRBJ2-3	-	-	TGCAGCGTTGTTATTGCGGATACGCAGTATTTT	CSVVIADTQYF
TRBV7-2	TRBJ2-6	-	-	TGTGCCAGCAGCCGGGACATTTCTGGGGCCAACGTCCTGACTTTC	CASSRDISGANVLTF
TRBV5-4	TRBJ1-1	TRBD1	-	TGTGCCAGCAGCCTAAGGGACAGGGGGGCCACTGAAGCTTTCTTT	CASSLRDRGATEAFF
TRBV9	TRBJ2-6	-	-	TGTGCCAGCAGCCCCAGGGGTATCTCTGGGGCCAACGTCCTGACTTTC	CASSPRGISGANVLTF
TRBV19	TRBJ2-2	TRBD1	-	TGTGCCAGTAGTGCGGGACAGGGGGTTGGCGGGGAGCTGTTTTTT	CASSAGQGVGGELFF
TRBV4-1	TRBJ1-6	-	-	TGCGCCAGCAGCCAAGATCGGGGGGAAGGTAATTCACCCCTCCACTTT	CASSQDRGEGNSPLHF
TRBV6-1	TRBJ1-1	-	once	TGTGCCAGCAGTGAATCCTCAGGCCCCAAGACTTTCTTT	CASSESSGPKTFF
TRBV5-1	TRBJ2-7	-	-	TGCGCCAGCAGCTTGCTAGCGACGTTCTCCTACGAGCAGTACTTC	CASSLLATFSYEQYF
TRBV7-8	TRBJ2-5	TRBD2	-	TGTGCCAGCAGCCAACGACTAGCCCTAGGCAAAAAGACCCAGTACTTC	CASSQRLALGKKTQYF
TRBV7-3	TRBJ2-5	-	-	TGTGCCAGCAGCCTTACTCCCGGGGGAAAGACCCAGTACTTC	CASSLTPGGKTQYF
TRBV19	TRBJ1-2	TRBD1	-	TGTGCCAGTACGCGGACAGGGACATTGGTAAACTATGGCTACACCTTC	CASTRTGTLVNYGYTF
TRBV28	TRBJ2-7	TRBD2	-	TGTGCCAGCAGTTCGGGGGGGACCTTAGGTACCTACGAGCAGTACTTC	CASSSGGTLGTYEQYF
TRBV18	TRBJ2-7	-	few	TGTGCCAGCTCACTCCAGTCTCGTAACGAGCAGTACTTC	CASSLQSRNEQYF
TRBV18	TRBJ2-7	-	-	TGTGCCAGCTCACCACCCACAGAGTCCTACGAGCAGTACTTC	CASSPPTESYEQYF
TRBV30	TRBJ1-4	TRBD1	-	TGTGCCGGGACAGGGAACGGTGAAAAGCTGTTTTTT	CAGTGNGEKLFF
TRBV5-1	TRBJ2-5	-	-	TGCGCCAGCAGCCCCAATCAGCGGGAGACCCAGTACTTC	CASSPNQRETQYF
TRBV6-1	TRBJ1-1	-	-	TGTGCCAGCAGTGAAGGAGGGGGAGGGCCCACTGAAGCTTTCTTT	CASSEGGGGPTEAFF
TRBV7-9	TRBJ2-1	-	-	TGTGCCAGCAGCTCGCGGCCGAGCTCCTACAATGAGCAGTTCTTC	CASSSRPSSYNEQFF
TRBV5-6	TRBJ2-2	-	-	TGTGCCAGCAGTTCAGACACCGGGGAGCTGTTTTTT	CASSSDTGELFF
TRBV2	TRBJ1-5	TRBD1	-	TGTGCCAGCAGTCAGGGGGCACGGCTATATAGCAATCAGCCCCAGCATTTT	CASSQGARLYSNQPQHF
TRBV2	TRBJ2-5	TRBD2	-	TGTGCCAGCAGTCCACGACTAGCGGGAGAGACCCAGTACTTC	CASSPRLAGETQYF
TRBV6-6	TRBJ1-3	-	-	TGTGCCAGCACGTTGACTGGAATAAGCTCTGGAAACACCATATATTTT	CASTLTGISSGNTIYF
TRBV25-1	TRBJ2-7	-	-	TGTGCCAGCAGTGATTCAGCAGGGTCTTCGAAATACGAGCAGTACTTC	CASSDSAGSSKYEQYF
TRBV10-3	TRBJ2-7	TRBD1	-	TGTGCCATCAGGCCGGGACAGGGTAGGGGGACAGGGGTTTCCTACGAGCAGTACTTC	CAIRPGQGRGTGVSYEQYF
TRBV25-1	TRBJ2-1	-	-	TGTGCCAGCAGTGGCCTGGAATACAGTGTTAATGAGCAGTTCTTC	CASSGLEYSVNEQFF
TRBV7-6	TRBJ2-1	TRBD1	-	TGTGCCAGCAGCTCCTTCAGGGGGCGCGCCTACAATGAGCAGTTCTTC	CASSSFRGRAYNEQFF
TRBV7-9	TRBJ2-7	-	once	TGTGCCAGCAGCTTAACGGGGGTGACCTACGAGCAGTACTTC	CASSLTGVTYEQYF
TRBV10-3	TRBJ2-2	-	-	TGTGCCATCAGAACCTCCGGGACACCCCTTGACACCGGGGAGCTGTTTTTT	CAIRTSGTPLDTGELFF
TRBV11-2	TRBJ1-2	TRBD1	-	TGTGCCAGCAGCTTAAGGCTGGGACAGACCTACTATGGCTACACCTTC	CASSLRLGQTYYGYTF